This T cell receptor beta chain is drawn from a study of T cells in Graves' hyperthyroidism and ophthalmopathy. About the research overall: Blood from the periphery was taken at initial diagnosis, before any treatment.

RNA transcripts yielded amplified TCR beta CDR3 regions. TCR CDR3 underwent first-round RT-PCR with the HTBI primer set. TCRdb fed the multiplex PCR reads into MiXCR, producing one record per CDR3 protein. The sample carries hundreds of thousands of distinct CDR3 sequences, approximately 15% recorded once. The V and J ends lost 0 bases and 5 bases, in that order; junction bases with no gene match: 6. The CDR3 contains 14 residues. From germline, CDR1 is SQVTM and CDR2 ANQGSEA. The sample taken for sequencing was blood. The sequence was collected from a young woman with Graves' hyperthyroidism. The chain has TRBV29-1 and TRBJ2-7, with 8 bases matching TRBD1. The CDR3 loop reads CSVEDGTGGDEQYF. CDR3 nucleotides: TGCAGCGTTGAAGATGGGACAGGCGGGGACGAGCAGTACTTC.